This T cell receptor beta chain was sequenced in a study of T-cell memory formation after mild COVID-19. Study observations and caveats: CD4+ contracting clones were found mainly in CM and EM, and CD8+ ones in EMRA. Day 15 to 85 contracting clones showed balanced CD4/CD8; later expanders leaned CD4+. Memory from before infection featured some responding clones, which suggests cross-reactive memory joined.

For this clonotype: Antigen: not known.

The CDR3 length is 17 residues. TCR alpha and TCR beta cDNA libraries carrying sample barcodes and UMIs came from 5'RACE with constant-segment primers. TCRdb processed the 5' RACE reads anew with MiXCR; each CDR3 protein has one entry. The sample holds around 400,000 distinct CDR3 sequences, 20% to 25% seen once. The J gene is TRBJ2-5, the V gene TRBV21-1. TRBV21-1 is designated a pseudogene. This receptor was obtained from an adult woman who had mild COVID-19 (a few samples of this study predate the infection). Cell type and time point are not known. The sequencing sample was made of PBMCs or a T cell subset sorted from them (not recorded which). CDR3 in DNA: TGTGCCAGCAGCAAACCTCGTGACTTTCAGCCCCAAGAGACCCAGTACTTC. Its protein is CASSKPRDFQPQETQYF.